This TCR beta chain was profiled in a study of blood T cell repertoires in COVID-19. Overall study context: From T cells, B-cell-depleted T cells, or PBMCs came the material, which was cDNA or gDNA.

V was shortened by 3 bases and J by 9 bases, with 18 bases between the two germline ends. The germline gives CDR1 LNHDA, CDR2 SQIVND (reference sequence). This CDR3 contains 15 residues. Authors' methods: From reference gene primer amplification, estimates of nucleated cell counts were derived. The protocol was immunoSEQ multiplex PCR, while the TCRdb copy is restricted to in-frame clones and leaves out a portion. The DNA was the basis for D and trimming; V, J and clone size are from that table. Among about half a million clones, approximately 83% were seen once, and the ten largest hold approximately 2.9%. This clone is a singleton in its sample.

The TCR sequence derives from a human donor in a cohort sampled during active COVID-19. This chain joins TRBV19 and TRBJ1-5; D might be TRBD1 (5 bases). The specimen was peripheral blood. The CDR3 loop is CASSIARGGEMPQHF. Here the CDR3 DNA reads TGTGCCAGTAGTATCGCCCGGGGGGGGGAGATGCCCCAGCATTTT.